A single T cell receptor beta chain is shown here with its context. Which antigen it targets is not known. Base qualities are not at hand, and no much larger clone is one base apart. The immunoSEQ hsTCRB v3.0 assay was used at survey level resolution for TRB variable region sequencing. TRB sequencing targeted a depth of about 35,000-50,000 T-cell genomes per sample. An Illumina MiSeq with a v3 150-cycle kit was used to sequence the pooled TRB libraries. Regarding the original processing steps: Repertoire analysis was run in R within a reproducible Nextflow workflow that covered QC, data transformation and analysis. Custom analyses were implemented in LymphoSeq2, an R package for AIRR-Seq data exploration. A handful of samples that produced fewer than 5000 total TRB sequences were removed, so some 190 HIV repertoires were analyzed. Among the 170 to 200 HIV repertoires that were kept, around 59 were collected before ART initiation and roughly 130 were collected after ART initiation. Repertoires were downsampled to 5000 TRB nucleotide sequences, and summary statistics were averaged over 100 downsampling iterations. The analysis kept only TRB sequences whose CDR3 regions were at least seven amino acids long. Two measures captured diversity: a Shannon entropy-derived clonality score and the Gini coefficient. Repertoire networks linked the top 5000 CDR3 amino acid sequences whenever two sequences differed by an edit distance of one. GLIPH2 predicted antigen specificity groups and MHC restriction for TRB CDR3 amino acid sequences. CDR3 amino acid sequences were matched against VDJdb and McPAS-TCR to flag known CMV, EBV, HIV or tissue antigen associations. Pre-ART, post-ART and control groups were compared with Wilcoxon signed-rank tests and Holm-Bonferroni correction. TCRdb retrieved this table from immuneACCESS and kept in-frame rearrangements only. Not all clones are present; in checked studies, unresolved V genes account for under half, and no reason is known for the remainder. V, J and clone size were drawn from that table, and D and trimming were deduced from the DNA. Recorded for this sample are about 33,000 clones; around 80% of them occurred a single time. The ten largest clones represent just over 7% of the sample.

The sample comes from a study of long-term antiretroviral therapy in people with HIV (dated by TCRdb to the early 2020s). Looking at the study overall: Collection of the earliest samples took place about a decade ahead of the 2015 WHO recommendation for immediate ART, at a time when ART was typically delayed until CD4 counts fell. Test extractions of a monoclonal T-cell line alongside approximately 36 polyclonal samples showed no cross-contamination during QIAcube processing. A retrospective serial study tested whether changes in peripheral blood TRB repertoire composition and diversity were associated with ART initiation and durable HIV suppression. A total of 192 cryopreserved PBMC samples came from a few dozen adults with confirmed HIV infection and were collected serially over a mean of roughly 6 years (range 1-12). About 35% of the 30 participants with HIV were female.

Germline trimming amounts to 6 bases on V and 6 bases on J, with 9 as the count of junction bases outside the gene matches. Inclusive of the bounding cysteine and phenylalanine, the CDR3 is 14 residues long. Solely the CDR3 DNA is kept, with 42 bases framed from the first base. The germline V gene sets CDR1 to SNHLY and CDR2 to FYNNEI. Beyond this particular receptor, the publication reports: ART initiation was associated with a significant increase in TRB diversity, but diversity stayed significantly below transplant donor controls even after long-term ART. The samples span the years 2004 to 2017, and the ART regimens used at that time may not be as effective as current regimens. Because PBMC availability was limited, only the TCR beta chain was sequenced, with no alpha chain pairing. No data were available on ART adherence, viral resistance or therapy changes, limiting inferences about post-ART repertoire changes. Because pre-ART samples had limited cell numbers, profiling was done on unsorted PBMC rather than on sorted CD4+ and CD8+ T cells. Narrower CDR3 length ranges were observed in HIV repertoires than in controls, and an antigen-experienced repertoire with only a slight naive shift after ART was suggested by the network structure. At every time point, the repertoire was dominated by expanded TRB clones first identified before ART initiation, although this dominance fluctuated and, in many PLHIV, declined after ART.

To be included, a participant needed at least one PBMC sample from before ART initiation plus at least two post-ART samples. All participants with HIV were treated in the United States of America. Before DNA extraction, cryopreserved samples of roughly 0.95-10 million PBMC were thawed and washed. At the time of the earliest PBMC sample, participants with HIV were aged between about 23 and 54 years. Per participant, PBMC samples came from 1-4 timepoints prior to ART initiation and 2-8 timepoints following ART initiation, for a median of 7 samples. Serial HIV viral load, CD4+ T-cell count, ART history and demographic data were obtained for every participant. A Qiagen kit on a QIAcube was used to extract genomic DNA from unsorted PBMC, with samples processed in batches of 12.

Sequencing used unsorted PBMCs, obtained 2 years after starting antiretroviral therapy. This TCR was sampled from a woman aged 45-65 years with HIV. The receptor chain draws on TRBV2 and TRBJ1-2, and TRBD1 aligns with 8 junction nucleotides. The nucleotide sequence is TGTGCCAGCAGGGGAGACAGGGGATTAAATGGCTACACCTTC. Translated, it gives CASRGDRGLNGYTF.